This record concerns one T cell receptor beta chain sequence. Its antigen is undetermined. After constant-region reverse-primer amplification, full-length variable regions underwent semi-nested PCR with Nested Universal Primer A. TCRdb called the 5' RACE reads again in MiXCR, with one record for every CDR3 protein. The data contain around 50,000 distinct CDR3 sequences, about 28% of them singletons. Whole-study results and caveats: The larger cohort examined one V-J beta rearrangement, not whole repertoires. Tumor-infiltrating Treg TCR alpha and beta sequences overlapped most with tumor naive CD4+ T cells, then blood naive.

Memory CD4+ T cells were sorted as CD4+CD45RO+CD25- cells. The CDR3 has 13 residues. V was cut by 8 bases and J by 3 bases, with 13 bases left in between. CDR1 and CDR2 from the germline V gene are MNHNY and SVGAGI (reference sequence). This chain uses TRBV6-6 with TRBJ2-5, with D possibly matching TRBD2 (6 bases). This clonotype was sampled from a female donor with breast cancer. Sequencing input: tumor-infiltrating memory CD4+ T cells sorted from the breast tumor. Sample subset: memory CD4+ T cells, CD4+CD45RO+CD25-. The CDR3 loop is CASGPRGEETQYF. In DNA, the CDR3 is TGTGCCAGCGGACCCCGCGGGGAAGAGACCCAGTACTTC.